The entry that follows covers one TCR beta chain sequence. What it binds is unknown. Looked up from germline, CDR1 is MNHNS and CDR2 is SASEGT. The CDR3 totals 14 residues. V was clipped by 0 bases and J by 3 bases, with 5 bases between them. The sample originates from a study of CD4 T cells in relation to SARS-CoV-2 and coronaviruses. Study overall: No peptide or an HIV-1 Nef peptide pool served as negative control.

Measured with immunoSEQ multiplex PCR; TCRdb has only the in-frame clones, and not every one. The table lists around 11,000 clones, 75% to 85% of them singletons. Unexposed donor CD4+ T cells date from about 2011-2018, before the COVID-19 pandemic. Isolation of CD4+ T cells took place after about 9 days in culture. Half the medium was replaced with IL-2 medium on days 3 and 7. This TCR was recovered from a human donor in good health. The chain recombines TRBV6-1 with TRBJ2-2; no clear D gene. Sequencing used CD4+ T cells from PBMCs, cultured in vitro. The CDR3 nucleotides are TGTGCCAGCAGTGAAGCTTGGTACACCGGGGAGCTGTTTTTT. It codes for CASSEAWYTGELFF.